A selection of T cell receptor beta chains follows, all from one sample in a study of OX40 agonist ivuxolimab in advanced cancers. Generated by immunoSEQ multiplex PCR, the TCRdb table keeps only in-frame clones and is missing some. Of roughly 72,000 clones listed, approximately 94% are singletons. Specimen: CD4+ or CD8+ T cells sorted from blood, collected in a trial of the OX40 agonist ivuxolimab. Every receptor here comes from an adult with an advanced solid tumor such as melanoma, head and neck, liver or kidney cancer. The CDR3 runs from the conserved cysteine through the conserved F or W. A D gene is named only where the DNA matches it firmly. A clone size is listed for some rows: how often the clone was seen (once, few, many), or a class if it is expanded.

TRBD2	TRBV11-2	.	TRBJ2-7	CASSLDSGGAYEQYF	TGTGCCAGCAGCTTAGATAGCGGGGGGGCCTACGAGCAGTACTTC
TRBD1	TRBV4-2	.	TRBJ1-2	CASSQEPGTGGNYGYTF	TGTGCCAGCAGCCAAGAGCCTGGGACAGGGGGAAACTATGGCTACACCTTC
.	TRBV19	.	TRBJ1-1	CASNSRATEAFF	TGTGCCAGTAATTCCAGGGCCACTGAAGCTTTCTTT
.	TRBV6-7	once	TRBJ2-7	CASSYSLGYEQYF	TGTGCCAGCAGTTACTCGCTAGGCTACGAGCAGTACTTC
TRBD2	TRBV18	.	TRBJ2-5	CASSPDTSDQETQYF	TGTGCCAGCTCACCAGACACTAGCGACCAAGAGACCCAGTACTTC
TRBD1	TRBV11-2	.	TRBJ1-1	CASSSAARDRGWAFF	TGTGCCAGCAGCTCGGCCGCTCGGGACAGGGGCTGGGCTTTCTTT
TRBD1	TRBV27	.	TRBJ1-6	CASRDRALRSPLHF	TGTGCCAGCAGGGACAGGGCGCTCCGTTCACCCCTCCACTTT
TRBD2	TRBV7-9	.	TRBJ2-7	CASSTPSGRISYEQYF	TGTGCCAGCAGCACCCCTAGCGGGAGAATATCCTACGAGCAGTACTTC
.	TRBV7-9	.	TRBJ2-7	CASSLDGGTYEQYF	TGTGCCAGCAGCTTAGATGGGGGAACCTACGAGCAGTACTTC
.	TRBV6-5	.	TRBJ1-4	CASTRTAANEKLFF	TGTGCCAGCACACGGACCGCCGCTAATGAAAAACTGTTTTTT
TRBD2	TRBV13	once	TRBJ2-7	CASSLRLASYEQYF	TGTGCCAGCAGCTTACGACTAGCCTCCTACGAGCAGTACTTC
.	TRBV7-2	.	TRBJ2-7	CASSPSIYEQYF	TGTGCCAGCAGCCCCTCGATCTACGAGCAGTACTTC
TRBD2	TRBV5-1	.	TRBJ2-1	CASSLNWASGTSVYNEQFF	TGCGCCAGCAGCTTGAATTGGGCGTCGGGGACTAGCGTCTACAATGAGCAGTTCTTC
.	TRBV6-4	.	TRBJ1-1	CASSDSENTEAFF	TGTGCCAGCAGTGACTCCGAGAACACTGAAGCTTTCTTT
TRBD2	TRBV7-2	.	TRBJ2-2	CASSYGPGLAGTNTGELFF	TGTGCCAGCAGCTACGGCCCGGGACTAGCGGGGACGAACACCGGGGAGCTGTTTTTT
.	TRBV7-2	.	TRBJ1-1	CASSLEGRHTEAFF	TGTGCCAGCAGCTTAGAGGGGAGGCACACTGAAGCTTTCTTT
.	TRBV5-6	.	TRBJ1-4	CASSLEGSTNEKLFF	TGTGCCAGCAGCTTGGAGGGGTCAACTAATGAAAAACTGTTTTTT
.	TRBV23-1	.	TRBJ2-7	CASSQWCLSEQYF	TGCGCCAGCAGTCAATGGTGTCTTAGTGAGCAGTACTTC
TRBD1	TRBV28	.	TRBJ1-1	CASRPNLGQMNTEAFF	TGTGCCAGCAGACCCAACCTGGGACAGATGAACACTGAAGCTTTCTTT
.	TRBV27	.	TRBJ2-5	CASKGQETQYF	TGTGCCAGCAAGGGGCAGGAGACCCAGTACTTC
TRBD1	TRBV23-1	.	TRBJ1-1	CASSPIGTENTEAFF	TGCGCCAGCAGTCCGATAGGGACAGAGAACACTGAAGCTTTCTTT
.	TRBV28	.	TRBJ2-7	CASSSSHQGEQYF	TGTGCCAGCAGTTCGTCACACCAAGGGGAGCAGTACTTC
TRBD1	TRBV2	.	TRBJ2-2	CARTGQGNPSANTGELFF	TGTGCCAGAACTGGACAGGGGAACCCGAGCGCGAACACCGGGGAGCTGTTTTTT
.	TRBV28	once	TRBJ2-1	CASSPLEEQFF	TGTGCCAGCAGTCCTCTAGAGGAGCAGTTCTTC
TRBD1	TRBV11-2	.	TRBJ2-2	CASSLPGGNTGELFF	TGTGCCAGCAGCCTCCCAGGGGGGAACACCGGGGAGCTGTTTTTT
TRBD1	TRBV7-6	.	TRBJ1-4	CASSLTGTGNEKLFF	TGTGCCAGCAGCCTTACCGGGACAGGGAATGAAAAACTGTTTTTT
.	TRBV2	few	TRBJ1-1	CASSVALDTNTEAFF	TGTGCCAGCAGTGTAGCTTTGGACACCAACACTGAAGCTTTCTTT
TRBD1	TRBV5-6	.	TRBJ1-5	CASSSGQGAYSNQPQHF	TGTGCCAGCAGCTCGGGACAGGGGGCATATAGCAATCAGCCCCAGCATTTT
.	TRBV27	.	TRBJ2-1	CASSWLSQFQGNEQFF	TGTGCCAGCAGTTGGCTCAGCCAATTTCAGGGCAATGAGCAGTTCTTC
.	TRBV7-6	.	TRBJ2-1	CASSLDNEQFF	TGTGCCAGCAGCTTAGATAATGAGCAGTTCTTC
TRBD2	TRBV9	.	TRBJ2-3	CASSVAGLAGPDTQYF	TGTGCCAGCAGCGTAGCGGGACTAGCGGGCCCAGATACGCAGTATTTT
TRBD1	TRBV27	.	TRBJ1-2	CASSFTRTGGGYTF	TGTGCCAGCAGTTTTACAAGGACAGGGGGCGGCTACACCTTC
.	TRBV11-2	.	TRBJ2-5	CASSLPGEETQYF	TGTGCCAGCAGCTTACCAGGGGAAGAGACCCAGTACTTC
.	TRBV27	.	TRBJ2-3	CASSLLPGRGHRDTQYF	TGTGCCAGCAGTTTACTGCCCGGGCGGGGTCACAGGGATACGCAGTATTTT
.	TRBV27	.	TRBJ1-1	CASSLGISGEAFF	TGTGCCAGCAGTCTAGGGATTTCGGGTGAAGCTTTCTTT
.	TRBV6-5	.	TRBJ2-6	CASSGWASGANVLTF	TGTGCCAGCAGTGGCTGGGCCTCTGGGGCCAACGTCCTGACTTTC
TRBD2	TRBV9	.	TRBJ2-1	CASSVVGRDGNEQFF	TGTGCCAGCAGCGTAGTCGGGAGGGATGGGAATGAGCAGTTCTTC
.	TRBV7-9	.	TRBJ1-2	CASSLGLEQKLYGYTF	TGTGCCAGCAGCCTAGGGTTGGAACAGAAGCTCTATGGCTACACCTTC
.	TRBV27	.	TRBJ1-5	CASSSRDQVNQPQHF	TGTGCCAGCAGTTCCCGGGACCAAGTCAATCAGCCCCAGCATTTT
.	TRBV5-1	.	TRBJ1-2	CASSFASNYGYTF	TGCGCCAGCAGCTTTGCATCCAACTATGGCTACACCTTC